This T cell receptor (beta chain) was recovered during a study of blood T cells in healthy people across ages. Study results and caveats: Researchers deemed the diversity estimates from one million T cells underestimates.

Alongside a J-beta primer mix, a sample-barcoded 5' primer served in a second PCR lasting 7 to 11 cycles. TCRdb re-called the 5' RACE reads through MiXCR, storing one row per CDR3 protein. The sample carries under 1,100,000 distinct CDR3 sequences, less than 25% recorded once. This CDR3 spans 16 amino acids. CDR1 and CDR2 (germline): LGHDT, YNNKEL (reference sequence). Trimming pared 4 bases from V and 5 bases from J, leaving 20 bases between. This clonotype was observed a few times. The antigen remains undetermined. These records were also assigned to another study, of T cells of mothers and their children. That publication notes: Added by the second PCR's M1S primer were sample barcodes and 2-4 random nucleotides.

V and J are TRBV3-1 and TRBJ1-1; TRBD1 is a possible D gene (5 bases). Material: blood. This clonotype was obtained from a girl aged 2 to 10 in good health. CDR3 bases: TGTGCCAGCAGCCTACGGACCCTCGGCGGGGGAACTGAAGCTTTCTTT. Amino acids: CASSLRTLGGGTEAFF. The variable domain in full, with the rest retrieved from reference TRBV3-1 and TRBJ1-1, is DTAVSQTPKYLVTQMGNDKSIKCEQNLGHDTMYWYKQDSKKFLKIMFSYNNKELIINETVPNRFSPKSPDKAHLNLHINSLELGDSAVYFCASSLRTLGGGTEAFFGQGTRLTVV.